A selection of T cell receptor beta chains follows, all from one sample in a study of T-cell reconstitution after alpha-beta-depleted transplantation in children. From the PCR reads, TCRdb called clonotypes with MiXCR, one entry per CDR3 protein. The table has approximately 300,000 distinct CDR3 sequences, roughly 11% seen once. This material consisted of peripheral blood, taken 180 days after TCRalphabeta/CD19-depleted stem cell transplant. The receptors stem from a male patient between 2 and 15 years old who had a stem cell transplant for chronic granulomatous disease, so the T cells may come from the graft donor. Both conserved end residues are trimmed from each CDR3. The order of the fields is J gene, clone size, V gene, CDR3 protein. Rows may omit the clone size; those that give it use once, few, many or a size class.

>TRBJ2-3|many|TRBV24-1
ATSDPGTSTDTQY
>TRBJ1-5|many|TRBV5-6
ASSLLGGDQPQH
>TRBJ1-1|few|TRBV18
ASSPLKRSNQEGGAF
>TRBJ2-5|many|TRBV12-3/TRBV12-4
ASSLSGGALETQY
>TRBJ2-7|many|TRBV20-1
SARARGPNYSYEQY
>TRBJ2-7|many|TRBV29-1
SVEQGIPYEQY
>TRBJ2-3|many|TRBV4-2
ASSQLAGYTDTQY
>TRBJ2-1|many|TRBV4-1
ASSQDQTSGEKNEQF
>TRBJ2-1|few|TRBV2
AFQLGGSYNEQF
>TRBJ2-3|many|TRBV14
ASSQIRTDTQY
>TRBJ2-7|many|TRBV7-2
ASSLGGAEQY
>TRBJ2-1|few|TRBV7-9
ASSLPGLVGNEQF
>TRBJ1-4|many|TRBV20-1
SARDPRGPNEKLF
>TRBJ1-2|few|TRBV3-1
ASSQDLGSHYGYT
>TRBJ2-3|many|TRBV20-1
SASPGTDTQY
>TRBJ2-5|many|TRBV7-2
ASSRDQKETQY
>TRBJ2-5|many|TRBV7-6
ASSLTMGRAQY
>TRBJ2-1|many|TRBV20-1
SANARIAGVRYNEQF
>TRBJ2-5|many|TRBV20-1
SARDFSGRTLGTQY
>TRBJ1-2|many|TRBV7-2
ASSLFWGSGYT
>TRBJ2-3|few|TRBV5-1
ASSFLGATQDTQY
>TRBJ1-1|NA|TRBV19
ASSIVGGAIGVPEAF
>TRBJ1-2|few|TRBV5-1
ASSLTAQGYGYT
>TRBJ2-6|many|TRBV4-2
ASSQVGRGHGGANVLT
>TRBJ2-3|many|TRBV11-2
ASSRGWAGGTDTQY
>TRBJ1-2|many|TRBV6-1
ASTPLPGQGTDYT
>TRBJ2-3|many|TRBV25-1
ASSEVDTQY
>TRBJ2-3|many|TRBV20-1
SASIFGYTDTQY
>TRBJ1-5|few|TRBV12-3/TRBV12-4
ASSFLGQPQH
>TRBJ2-7|many|TRBV12-3/TRBV12-4
ASRNQVTYEQY
>TRBJ2-2|many|TRBV11-1
ASSLSLTSGRTNTGELF
>TRBJ1-5|NA|TRBV6-2/TRBV6-3
ASHEDSNQPQH
>TRBJ2-7|many|TRBV7-2
ASSSGTSFYEQY
>TRBJ2-3|NA|TRBV28
ASSPTPLLTDTQY
>TRBJ2-2|many|TRBV7-3
ASTSEGGFNTGELF
>TRBJ2-1|many|TRBV27
ASSSRQGSSYNEQF
>TRBJ2-2|many|TRBV6-2/TRBV6-3
ASRDWELF
>TRBJ2-7|many|TRBV20-1
SARLAGVYEQY
>TRBJ2-3|many|TRBV29-1
SAHYGFDTQY
>TRBJ2-4|many|TRBV28
ASSSLSSGRAAKNIQY
>TRBJ2-1|many|TRBV12-3/TRBV12-4
ASSYTYNEQF
>TRBJ2-7|many|TRBV4-3
ASSQGTASSYEQY
>TRBJ2-1|many|TRBV7-2
ASSLGQLLRSQF
>TRBJ1-2|many|TRBV12-3/TRBV12-4
ASSLKGGIYGYT
>TRBJ2-3|many|TRBV3-1
ASSFRRGGPIGTDTQY
>TRBJ1-2|few|TRBV19
ASSIGASPNYGYT
>TRBJ2-2|many|TRBV7-8
ASSLSRGQNTGELF
>TRBJ2-3|many|TRBV14
ASSQVRWGASTDTQY
>TRBJ1-2|many|TRBV25-1
ASSESGGGYT
>TRBJ2-3|NA|TRBV28
ASSLQRGRAGGTDTQY
>TRBJ1-2|many|TRBV20-1
STAGRTLNYGYT
>TRBJ2-1|NA|TRBV2
ASSERDSFYNEQF
>TRBJ2-1|many|TRBV15
ATSRDLGRYEQF